This T cell receptor (beta chain) was retrieved from a study of CD8 T cells in ankylosing spondylitis. This clonotype was found a few times. Its specificity is unknown. TCRdb redid the calling of the 5' RACE reads with MiXCR, one entry per CDR3 protein. The sample contains about 140,000 distinct CDR3 sequences, approximately 9.2% of which appear only once. Study-level findings and limits: For ankylosing spondylitis blood, a TCR beta motif of eight or nine highly homologous variants appeared characteristic. Significantly higher representation of disease-linked clones was reported for matched ankylosing spondylitis synovial fluid. Past studies reported some motif variants in reactive arthritis synovial fluid and blood.

CDR3 length: 16 residues. V gene TRBV21-1 combines with J gene TRBJ1-2; no check of the table's D call, TRBD1, against the DNA was made. TRBV21-1 is termed a pseudogene. This TCR was sampled from a male donor with ankylosing spondylitis. The sample consisted of synovial fluid, either unsorted or a sorted T cell fraction (not recorded which). DNA of the CDR3: TGTGCCAGCAGCACCTTCGGGGGGCGTTTTTCAGGAGGCTACACCTTC. Translating gives CASSTFGGRFSGGYTF.